The source of this TCR beta chain is a study of shared clonotypes between healthy human individuals. Study summary: Donor composition was two women and three men, aged 18 to 49.

Germline V gene sequence: CDR1 SGHRS, CDR2 YFSETQ. The CDR3 totals 16 residues. V shed 0 bases and J shed 4 bases, with 16 bases lying between them. Per the authors' pipeline: In the immunoSEQ data, sequences were junction-only and lacked quality scores, so filtering differed. The data were produced by immunoSEQ multiplex PCR, yet TCRdb's version contains in-frame clones alone and is incomplete. V and J calls and clone size come straight from that table; D and trimming were deduced from the DNA. The data contain under 750,000 clones, around 77% of them singletons. The sample taken for sequencing was memory CD4+ T cells sorted from blood. The subset was: CD45RA-negative fraction. This clonotype originated in a woman in her twenties or thirties in good health. The rearrangement links TRBV5-1 to TRBJ1-2, with a weak D call TRBD1 (5 bases). This CDR3 is CASSLGDSGVGYGYTF. CDR3 bases: TGCGCCAGCAGCTTGGGTGATTCGGGGGTGGGCTATGGCTACACCTTC.